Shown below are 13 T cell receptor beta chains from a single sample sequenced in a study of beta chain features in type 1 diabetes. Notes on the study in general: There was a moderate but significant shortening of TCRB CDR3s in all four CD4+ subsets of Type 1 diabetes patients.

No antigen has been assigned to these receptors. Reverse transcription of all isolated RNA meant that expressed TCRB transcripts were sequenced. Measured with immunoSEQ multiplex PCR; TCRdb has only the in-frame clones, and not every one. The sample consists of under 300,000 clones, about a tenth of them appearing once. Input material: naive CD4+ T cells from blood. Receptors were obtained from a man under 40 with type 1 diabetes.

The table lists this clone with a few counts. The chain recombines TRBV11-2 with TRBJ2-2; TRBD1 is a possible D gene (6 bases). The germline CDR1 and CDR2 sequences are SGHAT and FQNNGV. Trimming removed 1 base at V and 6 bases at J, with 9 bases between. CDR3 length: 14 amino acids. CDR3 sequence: CASSLAGHAGELFF. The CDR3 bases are TGTGCCAGCAGCTTAGCGGGACACGCCGGGGAGCTGTTTTTT.

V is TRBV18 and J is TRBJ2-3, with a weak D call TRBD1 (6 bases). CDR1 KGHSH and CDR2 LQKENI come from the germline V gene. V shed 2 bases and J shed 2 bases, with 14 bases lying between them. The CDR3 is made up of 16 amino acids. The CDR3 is CASSPFRDTSTDTQYF. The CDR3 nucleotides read TGTGCCAGCTCACCATTTAGGGACACCTCCACAGATACGCAGTATTTT.

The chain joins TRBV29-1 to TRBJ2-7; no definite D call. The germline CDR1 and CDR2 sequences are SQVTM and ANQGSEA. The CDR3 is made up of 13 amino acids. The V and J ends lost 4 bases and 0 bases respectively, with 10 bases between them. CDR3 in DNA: TGCAGCGTTGGGCAGGTTAACTCCTACGAGCAGTACTTC. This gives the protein CSVGQVNSYEQYF.

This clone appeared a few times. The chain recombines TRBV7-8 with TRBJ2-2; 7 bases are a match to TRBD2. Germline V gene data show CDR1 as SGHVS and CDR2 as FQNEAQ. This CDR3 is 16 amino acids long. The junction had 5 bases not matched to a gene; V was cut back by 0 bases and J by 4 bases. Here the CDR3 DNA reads TGTGCCAGCAGCTTAGCGTTGACTAGCCTCACCGGGGAGCTGTTTTTT. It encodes CASSLALTSLTGELFF. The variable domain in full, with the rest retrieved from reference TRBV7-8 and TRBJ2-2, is GAGVSQSPRYKVAKRGQDVALRCDPISGHVSLFWYQQALGQGPEFLTYFQNEAQLDKSGLPSDRFFAERPEGSVSTLKIQRTQQEDSAVYLCASSLALTSLTGELFFGEGSRLTVL.

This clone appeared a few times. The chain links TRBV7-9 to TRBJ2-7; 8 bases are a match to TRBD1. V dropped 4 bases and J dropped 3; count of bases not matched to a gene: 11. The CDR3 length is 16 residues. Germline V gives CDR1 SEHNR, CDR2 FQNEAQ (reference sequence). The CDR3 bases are TGTGCCAGCAGCTCAGGGACAGGACGAGGTTACTACGAGCAGTACTTC. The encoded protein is CASSSGTGRGYYEQYF.

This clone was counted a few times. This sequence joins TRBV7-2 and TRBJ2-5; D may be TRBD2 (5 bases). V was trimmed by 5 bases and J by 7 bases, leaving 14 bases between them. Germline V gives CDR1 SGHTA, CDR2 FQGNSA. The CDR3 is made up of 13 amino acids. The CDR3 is CASSPRLPGTQYF. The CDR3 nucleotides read TGTGCCAGCAGCCCTAGACTACCGGGGACCCAGTACTTC.

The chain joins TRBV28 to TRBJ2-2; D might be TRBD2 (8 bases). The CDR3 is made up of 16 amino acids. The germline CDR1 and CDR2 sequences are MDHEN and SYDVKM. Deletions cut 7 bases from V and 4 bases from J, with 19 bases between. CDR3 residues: CASNPRGGQITGELFF. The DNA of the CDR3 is TGTGCCAGCAACCCTCGGGGGGGACAGATCACCGGGGAGCTGTTTTTT.

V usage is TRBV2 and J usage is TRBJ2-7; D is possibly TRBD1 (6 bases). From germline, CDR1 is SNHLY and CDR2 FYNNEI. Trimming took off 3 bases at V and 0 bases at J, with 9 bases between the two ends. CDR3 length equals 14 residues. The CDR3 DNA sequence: TGTGCCAGCAGTGACCAGGGGAGCTCCTACGAGCAGTACTTC. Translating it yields CASSDQGSSYEQYF.

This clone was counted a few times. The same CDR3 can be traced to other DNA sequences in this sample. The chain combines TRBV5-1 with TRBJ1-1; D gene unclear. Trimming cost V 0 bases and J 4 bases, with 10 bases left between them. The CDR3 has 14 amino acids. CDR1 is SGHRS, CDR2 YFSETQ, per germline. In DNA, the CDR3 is TGCGCCAGCAGCTTGGCGGGGTCGGGCACTGAAGCTTTCTTT. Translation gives CASSLAGSGTEAFF.

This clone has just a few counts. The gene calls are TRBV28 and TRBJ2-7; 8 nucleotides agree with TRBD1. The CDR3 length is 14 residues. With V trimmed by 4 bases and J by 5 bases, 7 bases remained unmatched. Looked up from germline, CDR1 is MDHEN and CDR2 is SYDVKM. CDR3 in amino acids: CASSSAGGKDEQYF. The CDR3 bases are TGTGCCAGCAGTTCCGCAGGGGGCAAGGACGAGCAGTACTTC.

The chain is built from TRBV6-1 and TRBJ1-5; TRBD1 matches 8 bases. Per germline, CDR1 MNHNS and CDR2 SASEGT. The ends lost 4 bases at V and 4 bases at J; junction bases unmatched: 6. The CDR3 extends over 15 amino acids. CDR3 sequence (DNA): TGTGCCAGCAGTGGCTGGACAGGGCGAAATCAGCCCCAGCATTTT. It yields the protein CASSGWTGRNQPQHF.

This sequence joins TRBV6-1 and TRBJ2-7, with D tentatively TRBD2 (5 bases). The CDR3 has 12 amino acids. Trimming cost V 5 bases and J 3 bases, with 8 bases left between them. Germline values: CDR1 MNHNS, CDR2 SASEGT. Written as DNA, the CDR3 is TGTGCCAGCAGTCTCCGGGACTACGAGCAGTACTTC. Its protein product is CASSLRDYEQYF.

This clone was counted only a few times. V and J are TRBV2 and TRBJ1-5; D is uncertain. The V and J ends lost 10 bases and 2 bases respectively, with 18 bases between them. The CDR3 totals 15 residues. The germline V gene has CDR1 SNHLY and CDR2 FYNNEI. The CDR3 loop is CATKDAVGGNQPQHF. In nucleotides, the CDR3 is TGTGCCACCAAGGACGCTGTGGGAGGCAATCAGCCCCAGCATTTT.